A selection of T cell receptor beta chains follows, all from one sample in a study of cytotoxic CD8 clonotypes in ibrutinib-treated CLL. Using immunoSEQ multiplex PCR, the repertoire was profiled, and TCRdb retains in-frame clones only, with some absent. The sample shows some 70,000 clones, 90% of them seen only once. The sequenced sample was PBMCs, obtained after 12 months of ibrutinib treatment. The receptors originated from a human donor with chronic lymphocytic leukemia. Both conserved end residues are part of each CDR3. The D gene is left open where the match is weak.

j_call v_call d_call cdr3_aa
TRBJ1-4 TRBV29-1 NA CSVRRENDEKLFF
TRBJ1-1 TRBV27 NA CASSPWSKNTEAFF
TRBJ1-6 TRBV15 NA CATSRLGANNSPLHF
TRBJ1-2 TRBV5-1 TRBD1 CASSIRQGNDYGYTF
TRBJ2-1 TRBV27 NA CASSSWGRRDEWEQFF
TRBJ2-1 TRBV5-1 NA CASSLASGPRANEQFF
TRBJ2-7 TRBV29-1 TRBD1 CSVEDRTGGLEQYF
TRBJ2-3 TRBV18 NA CASSWAGSDTQYF
TRBJ2-7 TRBV4-1 NA CASSQDPNGAYEQYF
TRBJ2-1 TRBV5-4 NA CASSSLLGKYNEQFF
TRBJ1-5 TRBV7-9 NA CASRGGTPALYSNQPQHF
TRBJ2-7 TRBV27 NA CASSLNGPRLYPYEQYF
TRBJ1-5 TRBV5-1 TRBD1 CASSPEGTGAQPQHF
TRBJ1-5 TRBV2 NA CASSDVGGNQPQHF
TRBJ2-5 TRBV11-2 TRBD2 CASSLDWGSGGETQYF
TRBJ2-3 TRBV5-6 TRBD2 CASGGKGLAGVGDTQYF
TRBJ2-1 TRBV30 TRBD2 CAWSLAGGWNEQFF
TRBJ2-2 TRBV21-1 NA CASSALEPPGELFF
TRBJ2-1 TRBV19 TRBD1 CASSTPDRGDGYNEQFF
TRBJ2-3 TRBV28 NA CASSLFRSTDTQYF
TRBJ1-2 TRBV6-5 NA CASSYRQAYGYTF
TRBJ2-2 TRBV5-5 NA CASSLRDYNTGELFF
TRBJ2-2 TRBV28 NA CASMWGRGDTGELFF
TRBJ2-1 TRBV12-5 TRBD2 CASVQREGYEQFF
TRBJ2-6 TRBV5-4 TRBD1 CASSFHRDSRSGANVLTF
TRBJ2-3 TRBV28 NA CASKNGGTDTQYF
TRBJ2-7 TRBV5-4 TRBD1 CASSLGEPTGTYEQYF
TRBJ1-3 TRBV7-9 TRBD1 CASSVRGTGNTIYF
TRBJ1-1 TRBV7-8 NA CASRYRDINTEAFF
TRBJ1-4 TRBV2 NA CASRAPGHPDEKLFF
TRBJ1-4 TRBV9 NA CASSPTGRWGTGEKLFF
TRBJ1-1 TRBV6-6 NA CASVRSGGGMNTEAFF
TRBJ2-3 TRBV18 NA CASSPQTRRDFTDTQYF
TRBJ2-1 TRBV5-1 TRBD2 CASAPGLAGRREQFF
TRBJ1-1 TRBV19 NA CASSIGNTEAFF
TRBJ2-5 TRBV5-5 TRBD2 CASSLGDSGSRETQYF
TRBJ2-1 TRBV27 TRBD2 CASSWTSGYTYNEQFF
TRBJ2-3 TRBV21-1 NA CASSKPPGHPTDTQYF
TRBJ2-7 TRBV30 NA CAWSSPQKRNEQYF
TRBJ1-5 TRBV28 NA CASSLLDGGSISNQPQHF
TRBJ2-2 TRBV7-9 NA CASSLVIRRGSISGELFF
TRBJ2-3 TRBV5-1 TRBD1 CASTSRTGLTDTQYF
TRBJ1-1 TRBV6-5 NA CASSYQREYTEAFF
TRBJ1-2 TRBV7-2 NA CASSLGGRPYGYTF
TRBJ2-3 TRBV5-6 NA CASSHGPDSSTDTQYF
TRBJ2-1 TRBV19 NA CASSYRDFPNEQFF
TRBJ2-7 TRBV7-9 NA CASRFRTSHEQYF
TRBJ1-5 TRBV2 NA CASRPDGNQPQHF